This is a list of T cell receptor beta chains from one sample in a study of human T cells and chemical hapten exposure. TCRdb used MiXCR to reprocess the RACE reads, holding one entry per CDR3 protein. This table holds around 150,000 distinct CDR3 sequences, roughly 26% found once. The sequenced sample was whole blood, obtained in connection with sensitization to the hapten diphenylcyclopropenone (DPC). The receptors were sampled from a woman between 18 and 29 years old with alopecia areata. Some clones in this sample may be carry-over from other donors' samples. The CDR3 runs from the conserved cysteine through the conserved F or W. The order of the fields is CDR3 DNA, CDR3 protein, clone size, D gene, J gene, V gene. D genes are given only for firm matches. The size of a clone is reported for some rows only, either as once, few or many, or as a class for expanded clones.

DNA: TGTGCCAGCAGTTTAAGGGGAGCCGAAGCTTTCTTT
CDR3: CASSLRGAEAFF
size: .
D: .
J: TRBJ1-1
V: TRBV12-3/TRBV12-4

DNA: TGTGCCAGCAGTGGGGGACTAGCGAAGCAGTTCTTC
CDR3: CASSGGLAKQFF
size: .
D: TRBD2
J: TRBJ2-1
V: TRBV12-3/TRBV12-4

DNA: TGCAGTGCTTCGGCCATATATGGCTACACCTTC
CDR3: CSASAIYGYTF
size: .
D: .
J: TRBJ1-2
V: TRBV20-1

DNA: TGTGCCAGCAGTGATTGGAATTACCGGGTTGAGCAGTTCTTC
CDR3: CASSDWNYRVEQFF
size: .
D: .
J: TRBJ2-1
V: TRBV2

DNA: TGTGCCAGCAGCCCGGGACAGGGGTATAATTCACCCCTCCACTTT
CDR3: CASSPGQGYNSPLHF
size: .
D: TRBD1
J: TRBJ1-6
V: TRBV7-2

DNA: TGTGCCACCGGCGGGACTAGCGGGGGGACTGCGGAGACCCAGTACTTC
CDR3: CATGGTSGGTAETQYF
size: .
D: TRBD2
J: TRBJ2-5
V: TRBV24-1

DNA: TGTGCCAGCAGCTTGGGACAGGGAATAAACTATGGCTACACCTTC
CDR3: CASSLGQGINYGYTF
size: .
D: TRBD1
J: TRBJ1-2
V: TRBV11-2

DNA: TGTGCCAGCGGTGGGAGCAATCAGCCCCAGCATTTT
CDR3: CASGGSNQPQHF
size: .
D: .
J: TRBJ1-5
V: TRBV27

DNA: TGCAGCGTCCAGGGGGTAAATGAAGCTTTCTTT
CDR3: CSVQGVNEAFF
size: .
D: TRBD1
J: TRBJ1-1
V: TRBV29-1

DNA: TGTGCCAGCAGCTTGGAAGGTGGTCAGCCCCAGCATTTT
CDR3: CASSLEGGQPQHF
size: few
D: .
J: TRBJ1-5
V: TRBV7-2

DNA: TGTGCCAGCAGTCCTGGGACTAGACACAGCGAGCAGTACTTC
CDR3: CASSPGTRHSEQYF
size: .
D: TRBD2
J: TRBJ2-7
V: TRBV27

DNA: TGCGCCAGCAGCCCCCTCGGGGGTTTCCGATCTGGGGCCAACGTCCTGACTTTC
CDR3: CASSPLGGFRSGANVLTF
size: .
D: .
J: TRBJ2-6
V: TRBV4-1

DNA: TGTGCCAGCAGCTTAACCGGAGCCTTAGCCAAAAACATTCAGTACTTC
CDR3: CASSLTGALAKNIQYF
size: .
D: .
J: TRBJ2-4
V: TRBV11-2

DNA: TGTGCCAGCAGGGAGGGCCAAGTCGGAGGAAACACCATATATTTT
CDR3: CASREGQVGGNTIYF
size: .
D: .
J: TRBJ1-3
V: TRBV12-3/TRBV12-4

DNA: TGTGCCAGCAGCGCCTACGGAGATACGCAGTATTTT
CDR3: CASSAYGDTQYF
size: few
D: .
J: TRBJ2-3
V: TRBV7-2

DNA: TGTGCCAGCAGCCCCCCTGGTCTGGAAGCTTTCTTT
CDR3: CASSPPGLEAFF
size: .
D: .
J: TRBJ1-1
V: TRBV7-9

DNA: TGTGCCTGTTTGGAAAAACTGTTTTTT
CDR3: CACLEKLFF
size: .
D: .
J: TRBJ1-4
V: TRBV9

DNA: TGCAGCGTTACTAGGGGGACGGACACTGAAGCTTTCTTT
CDR3: CSVTRGTDTEAFF
size: .
D: .
J: TRBJ1-1
V: TRBV29-1

DNA: TGTGCCAGCAGTCCCTCAGGGTACTACAATGAGCAGTTCTTC
CDR3: CASSPSGYYNEQFF
size: .
D: .
J: TRBJ2-1
V: TRBV27